This T cell receptor beta chain originates from a study of CD8 T cells in ankylosing spondylitis. Study findings and constraints: Characteristic of ankylosing spondylitis blood, it appeared, was a TCR beta motif comprising eight highly homologous variants. Matched ankylosing spondylitis synovial fluid reportedly showed significant enrichment of disease-linked clones.

Each TCR beta library was made by quantitative 5'-RACE that incorporated molecular barcodes. MiXCR, run by TCRdb on the 5' RACE reads, gives a single entry per CDR3 protein. Of just under 350,000 distinct CDR3 sequences listed, 14% to 15% are singletons. This clonotype was counted a few times. Its specificity is not known. The sample comprised blood, either unsorted or a sorted T cell fraction (not recorded which). The receptor's source is a male donor with ankylosing spondylitis or in good health (not recorded which).

CDR3 loop: CASSLFRAGGEEKTQYF. Written as DNA, the CDR3 is TGTGCCAGCAGCTTATTCAGGGCCGGCGGGGAGGAGAAGACCCAGTACTTC. The gene calls are TRBV11-2 and TRBJ2-5; D may be TRBD2 (6 bases). This CDR3 has 17 amino acids. Germline values: CDR1 SGHAT, CDR2 FQNNGV. V was shortened by 2 bases and J by 6 bases, with 22 bases between the two germline ends. The variable domain in full, completed from reference TRBV11-2 and TRBJ2-5, reads EAGVAQSPRYKIIEKRQSVAFWCNPISGHATLYWYQQILGQGPKLLIQFQNNGVVDDSQLPKDRFSAERLKGVDSTLKIQPAKLEDSAVYLCASSLFRAGGEEKTQYFGPGTRLLVL.